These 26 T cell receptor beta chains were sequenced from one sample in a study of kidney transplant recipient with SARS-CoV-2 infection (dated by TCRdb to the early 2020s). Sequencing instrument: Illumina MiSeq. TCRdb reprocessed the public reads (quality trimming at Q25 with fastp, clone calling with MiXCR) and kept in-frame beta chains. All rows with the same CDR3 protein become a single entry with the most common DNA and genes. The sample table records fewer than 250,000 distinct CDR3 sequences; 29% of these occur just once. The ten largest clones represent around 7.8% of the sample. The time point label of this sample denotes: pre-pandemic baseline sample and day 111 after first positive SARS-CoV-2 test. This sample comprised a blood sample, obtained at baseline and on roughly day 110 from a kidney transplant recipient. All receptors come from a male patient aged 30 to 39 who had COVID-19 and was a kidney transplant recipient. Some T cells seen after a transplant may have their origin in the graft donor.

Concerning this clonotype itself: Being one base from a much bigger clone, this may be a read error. Written as DNA, the CDR3 is TGTGCCACCAGCAGAGGGTTTGCGGAGACCCGGTACTTC. This codes for CATSRGFAETRYF. V is TRBV15 and J is TRBJ2-7; unclear D gene. The length of the CDR3 is 13 residues. The V end was cut by 1 base, the J end by 12 bases, with 16 bases between. Germline-derived CDR1 and CDR2 are LNHNV and YYDKDF (reference sequence).

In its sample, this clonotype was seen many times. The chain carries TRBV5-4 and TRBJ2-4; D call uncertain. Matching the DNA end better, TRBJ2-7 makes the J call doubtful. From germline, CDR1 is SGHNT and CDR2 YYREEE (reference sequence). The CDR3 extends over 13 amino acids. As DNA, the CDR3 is TGTGCCAGCAGCCATACCAATTTTGTCGAGCAGTACTTC. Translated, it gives CASSHTNFVEQYF.

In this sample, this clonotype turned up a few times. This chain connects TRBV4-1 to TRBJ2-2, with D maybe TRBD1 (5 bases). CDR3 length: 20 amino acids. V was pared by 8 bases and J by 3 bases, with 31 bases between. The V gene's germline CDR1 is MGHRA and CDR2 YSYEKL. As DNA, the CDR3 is TGCGCCAGCTCCCAGCCCCGTCTGTCCTTACAGGCAGCCCACACCGGGGAGCTGTTTTTT. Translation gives CASSQPRLSLQAAHTGELFF.

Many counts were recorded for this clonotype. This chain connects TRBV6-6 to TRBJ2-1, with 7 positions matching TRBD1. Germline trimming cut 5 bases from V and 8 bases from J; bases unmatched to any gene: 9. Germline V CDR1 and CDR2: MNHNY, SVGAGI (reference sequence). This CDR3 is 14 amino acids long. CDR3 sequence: CASSTRQGLYEQFF. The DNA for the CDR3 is TGTGCCAGCAGTACTAGACAGGGTTTGTATGAGCAGTTCTTC.

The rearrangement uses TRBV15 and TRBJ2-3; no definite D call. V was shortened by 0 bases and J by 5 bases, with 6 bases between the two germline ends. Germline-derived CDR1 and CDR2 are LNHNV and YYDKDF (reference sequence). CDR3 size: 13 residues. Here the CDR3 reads CATSRDLEDTQYF. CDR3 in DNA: TGTGCCACCAGCAGAGATCTGGAAGATACGCAGTATTTT.

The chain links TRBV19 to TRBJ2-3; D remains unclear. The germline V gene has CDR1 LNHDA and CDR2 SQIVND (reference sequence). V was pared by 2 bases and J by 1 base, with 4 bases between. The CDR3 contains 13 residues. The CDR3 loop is CASSIRGTDTQYF. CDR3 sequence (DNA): TGTGCCAGTAGTATACGAGGCACAGATACGCAGTATTTT.

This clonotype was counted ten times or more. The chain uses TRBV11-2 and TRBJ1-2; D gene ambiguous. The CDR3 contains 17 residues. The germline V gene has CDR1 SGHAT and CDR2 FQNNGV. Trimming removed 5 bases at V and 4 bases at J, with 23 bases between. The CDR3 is CASSSIQTSRKTYGYTF. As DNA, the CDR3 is TGTGCCAGCAGCAGCATACAAACAAGCAGAAAGACCTATGGCTACACCTTC.

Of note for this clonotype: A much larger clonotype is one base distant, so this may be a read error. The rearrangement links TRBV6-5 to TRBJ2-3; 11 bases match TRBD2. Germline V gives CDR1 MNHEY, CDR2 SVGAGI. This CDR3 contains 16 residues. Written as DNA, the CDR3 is TGTACCAGCAGTTACACTAGCGGGAGAGGCACAGATACGCAGTATTTT. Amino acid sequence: CTSSYTSGRGTDTQYF.

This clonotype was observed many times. This chain's CDR3 is CASGGSGEETQYF. The CDR3 DNA sequence: TGTGCCAGCGGGGGTAGCGGAGAAGAGACCCAGTACTTC. The chain recombines TRBV7-9 with TRBJ2-5, with a weak D call TRBD2 (6 bases). The CDR3 is 13 residues long. Germline V gene data show CDR1 as SEHNR and CDR2 as FQNEAQ (reference sequence). Trimming shortened V by 8 bases and J by 3 bases, and 13 bases separated the two germline ends.

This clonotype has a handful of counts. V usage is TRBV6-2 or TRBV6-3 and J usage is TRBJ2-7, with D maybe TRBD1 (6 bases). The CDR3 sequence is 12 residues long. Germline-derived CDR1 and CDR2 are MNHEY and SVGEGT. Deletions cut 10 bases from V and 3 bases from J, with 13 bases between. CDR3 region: CATRRGYYEQYF. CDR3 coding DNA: TGTGCCACCCGAAGGGGGTACTACGAGCAGTACTTC.

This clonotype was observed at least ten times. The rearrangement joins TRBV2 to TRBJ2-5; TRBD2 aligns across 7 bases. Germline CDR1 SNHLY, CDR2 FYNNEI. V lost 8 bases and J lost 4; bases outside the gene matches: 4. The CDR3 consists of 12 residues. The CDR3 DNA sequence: TGTGCCAGCGTGGGGGGGGGAGAGACCCAGTACTTC. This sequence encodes CASVGGGETQYF.

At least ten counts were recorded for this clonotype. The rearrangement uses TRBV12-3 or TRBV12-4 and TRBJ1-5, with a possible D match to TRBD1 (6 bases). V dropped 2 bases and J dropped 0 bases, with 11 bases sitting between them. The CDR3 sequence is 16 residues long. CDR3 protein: CASSLRDTRSNQPQHF. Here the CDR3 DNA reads TGTGCCAGCAGTTTACGGGACACCCGTAGCAATCAGCCCCAGCATTTT.

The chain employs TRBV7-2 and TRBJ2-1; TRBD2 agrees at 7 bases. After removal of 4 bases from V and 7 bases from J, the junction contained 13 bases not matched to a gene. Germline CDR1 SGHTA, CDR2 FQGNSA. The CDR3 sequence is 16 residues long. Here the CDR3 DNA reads TGTGCCAGCAGCTCCCGTGTGGGGGGGGGTTGGAATGAGCAGTTCTTC. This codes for CASSSRVGGGWNEQFF.

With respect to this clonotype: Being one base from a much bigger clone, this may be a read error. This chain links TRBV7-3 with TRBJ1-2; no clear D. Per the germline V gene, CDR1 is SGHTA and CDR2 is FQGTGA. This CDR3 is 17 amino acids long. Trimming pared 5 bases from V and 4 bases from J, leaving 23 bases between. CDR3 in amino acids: CASSALIPARKTYGYTF. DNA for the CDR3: TGTGCCAGCAGCGCGTTGATTCCAGCTCGAAAGACCTATGGCTACACCTTC.

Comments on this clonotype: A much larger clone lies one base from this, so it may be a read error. The chain's CDR3 is CAGSQDYSGANVLTF. DNA for the CDR3: TGCGCCGGCAGCCAAGATTACTCTGGGGCCAACGTCCTGACTTTC. The rearrangement links TRBV4-1 to TRBJ2-6; D not resolved. This CDR3 is built from 15 residues. CDR1 is MGHRA and CDR2 is YSYEKL in the germline V gene.

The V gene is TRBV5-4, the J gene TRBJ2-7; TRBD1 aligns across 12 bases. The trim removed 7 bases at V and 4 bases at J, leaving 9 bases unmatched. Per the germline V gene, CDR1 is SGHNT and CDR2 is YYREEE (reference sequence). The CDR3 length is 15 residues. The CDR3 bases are TGTGCCAGCGGGCAAAGGGACAGGGGGCAATACGAGCAGTACTTC. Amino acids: CASGQRDRGQYEQYF.

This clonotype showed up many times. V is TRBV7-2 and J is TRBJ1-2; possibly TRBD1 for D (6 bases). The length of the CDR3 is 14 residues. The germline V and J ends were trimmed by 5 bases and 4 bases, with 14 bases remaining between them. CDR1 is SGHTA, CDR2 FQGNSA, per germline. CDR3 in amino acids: CASSLGQLAYGYTF. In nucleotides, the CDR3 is TGTGCCAGCAGCCTCGGACAGTTGGCCTATGGCTACACCTTC.

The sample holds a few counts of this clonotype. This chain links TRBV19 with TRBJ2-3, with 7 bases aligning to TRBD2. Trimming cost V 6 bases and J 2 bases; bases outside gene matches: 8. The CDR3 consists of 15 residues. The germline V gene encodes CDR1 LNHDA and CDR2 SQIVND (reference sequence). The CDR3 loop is CASRPTSVNTDTQYF. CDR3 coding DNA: TGTGCCAGTAGGCCCACTAGCGTAAACACAGATACGCAGTATTTT.

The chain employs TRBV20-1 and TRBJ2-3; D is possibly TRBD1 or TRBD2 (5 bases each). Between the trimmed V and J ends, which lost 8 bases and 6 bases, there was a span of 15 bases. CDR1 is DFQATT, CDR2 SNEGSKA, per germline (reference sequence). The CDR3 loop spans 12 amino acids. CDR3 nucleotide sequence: TGCAGTAGACGAGGGACCCGGGATACGCAGTATTTT. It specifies CSRRGTRDTQYF.

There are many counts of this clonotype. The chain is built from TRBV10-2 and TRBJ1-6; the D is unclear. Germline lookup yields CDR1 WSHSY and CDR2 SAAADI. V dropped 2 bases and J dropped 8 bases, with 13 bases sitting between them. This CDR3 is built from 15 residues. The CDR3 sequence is CASSEQTWEDSPLHF. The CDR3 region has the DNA TGCGCCAGCAGTGAGCAAACCTGGGAGGATTCACCCCTCCACTTT.

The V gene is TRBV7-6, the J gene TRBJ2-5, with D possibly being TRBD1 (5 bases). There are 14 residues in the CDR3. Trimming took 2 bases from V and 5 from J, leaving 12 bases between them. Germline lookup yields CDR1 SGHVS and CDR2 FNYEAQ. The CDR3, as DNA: TGTGCCAGCAGCTTACAAGGGAAGGGGGAGACCCAGTACTTC. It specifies CASSLQGKGETQYF.

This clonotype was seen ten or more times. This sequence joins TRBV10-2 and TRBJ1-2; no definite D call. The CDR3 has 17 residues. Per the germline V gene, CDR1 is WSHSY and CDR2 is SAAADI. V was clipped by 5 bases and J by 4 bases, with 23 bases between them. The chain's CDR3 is CASSQWSTSRKTYGYTF. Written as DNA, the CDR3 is TGCGCCAGCAGTCAATGGTCCACTTCTAGAAAGACCTATGGCTACACCTTC.

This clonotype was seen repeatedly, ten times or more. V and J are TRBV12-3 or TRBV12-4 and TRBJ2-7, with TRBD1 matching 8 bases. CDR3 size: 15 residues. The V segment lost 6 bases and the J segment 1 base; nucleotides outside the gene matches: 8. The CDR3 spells CASSPGTGESYEQYF. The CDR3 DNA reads TGTGCCAGCAGCCCTGGGACAGGAGAATCCTACGAGCAGTACTTC.

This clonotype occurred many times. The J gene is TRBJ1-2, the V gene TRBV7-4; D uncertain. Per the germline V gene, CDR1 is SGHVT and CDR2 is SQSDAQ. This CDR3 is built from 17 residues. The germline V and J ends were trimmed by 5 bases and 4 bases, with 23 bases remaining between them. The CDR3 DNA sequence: TGTGCCAGCAGCGGCGCGCATTCAGCTCGAAAGACCTATGGCTACACCTTC. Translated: CASSGAHSARKTYGYTF.

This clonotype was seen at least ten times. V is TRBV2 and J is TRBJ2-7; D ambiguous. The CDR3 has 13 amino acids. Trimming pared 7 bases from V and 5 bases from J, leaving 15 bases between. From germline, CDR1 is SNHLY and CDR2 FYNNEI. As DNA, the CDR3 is TGTGCCAGCAAGGCCCTGGGGTCGGACGAGCAGTACTTC. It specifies CASKALGSDEQYF.

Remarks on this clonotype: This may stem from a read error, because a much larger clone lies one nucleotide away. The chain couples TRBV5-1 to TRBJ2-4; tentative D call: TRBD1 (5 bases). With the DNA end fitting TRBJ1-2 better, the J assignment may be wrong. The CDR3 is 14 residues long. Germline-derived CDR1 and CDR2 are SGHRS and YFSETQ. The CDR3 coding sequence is TGCGCCAGCAGCCCTTGGGGTCAGGGCGATGGCTACACCTTC. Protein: CASSPWGQGDGYTF.